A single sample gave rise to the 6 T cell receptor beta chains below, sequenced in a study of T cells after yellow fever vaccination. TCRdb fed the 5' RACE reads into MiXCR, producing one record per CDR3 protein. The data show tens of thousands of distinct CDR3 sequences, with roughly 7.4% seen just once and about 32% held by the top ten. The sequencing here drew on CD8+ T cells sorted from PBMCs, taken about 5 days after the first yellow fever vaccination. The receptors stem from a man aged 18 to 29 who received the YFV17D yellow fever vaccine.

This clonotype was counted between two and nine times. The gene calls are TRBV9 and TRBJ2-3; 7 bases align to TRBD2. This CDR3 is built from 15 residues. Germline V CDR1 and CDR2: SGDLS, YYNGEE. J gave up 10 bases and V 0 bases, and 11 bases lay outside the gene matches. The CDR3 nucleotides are TGTGCCAGCAGCGTAGAGGGAGCGGGGCGGAGTTCGCAGTATTTT. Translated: CASSVEGAGRSSQYF.

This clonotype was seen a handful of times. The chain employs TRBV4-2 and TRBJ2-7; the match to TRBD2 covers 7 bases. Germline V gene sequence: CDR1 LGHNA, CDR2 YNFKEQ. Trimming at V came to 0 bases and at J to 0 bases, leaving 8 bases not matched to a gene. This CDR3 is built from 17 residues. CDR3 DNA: TGTGCCAGCAGCCAAGATTGGTCGCGGGGGAGCTCCTACGAGCAGTACTTC. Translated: CASSQDWSRGSSYEQYF.

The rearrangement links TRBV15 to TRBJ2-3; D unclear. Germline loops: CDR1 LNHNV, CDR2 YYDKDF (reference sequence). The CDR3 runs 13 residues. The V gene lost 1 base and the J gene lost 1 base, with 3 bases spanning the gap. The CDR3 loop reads CATSRGRTDTQYF. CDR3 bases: TGTGCCACCAGCAGAGGCCGCACAGATACGCAGTATTTT.

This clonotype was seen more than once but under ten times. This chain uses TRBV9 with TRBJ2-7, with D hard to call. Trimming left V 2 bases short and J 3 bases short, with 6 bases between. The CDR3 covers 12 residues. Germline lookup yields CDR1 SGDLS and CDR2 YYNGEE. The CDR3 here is CASSVSGYEQYF. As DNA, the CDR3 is TGTGCCAGCAGCGTGTCGGGCTACGAGCAGTACTTC.

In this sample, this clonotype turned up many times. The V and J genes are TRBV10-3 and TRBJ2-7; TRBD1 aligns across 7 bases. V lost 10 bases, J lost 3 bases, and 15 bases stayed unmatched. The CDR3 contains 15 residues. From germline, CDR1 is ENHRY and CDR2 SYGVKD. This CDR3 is CATKILPGQNYEQYF. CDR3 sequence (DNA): TGTGCCACCAAAATATTACCGGGACAGAACTACGAGCAGTACTTC.

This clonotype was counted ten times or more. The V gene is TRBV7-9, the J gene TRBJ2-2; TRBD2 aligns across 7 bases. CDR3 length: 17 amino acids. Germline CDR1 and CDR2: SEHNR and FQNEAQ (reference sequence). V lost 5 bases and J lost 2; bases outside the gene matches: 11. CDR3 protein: CASSHTGLAVNTGELFF. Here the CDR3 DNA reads TGTGCCAGCAGCCATACCGGTCTAGCGGTCAACACCGGGGAGCTGTTTTTT.